Given below is one T cell receptor (beta chain) in context. Here immunoSEQ multiplex PCR was the method, and the copy in TCRdb shows in-frame clones only, minus some. The sample contains some 150,000 clones, approximately 90% of which appear only once. The sample comes from a study of T cell responses to AZD1222 COVID-19 vaccine. Deletions cut 0 bases from V and 0 bases from J, with 6 bases between. There are 16 residues in the CDR3. Per the germline V gene, CDR1 is LGHNA and CDR2 is YSLEER. The sequenced sample was peripheral blood, obtained on day 0 of AZD1222 vaccination. V gene TRBV4-3 combines with J gene TRBJ2-6; D remains ambiguous. This clonotype was obtained from an adult in good health. The CDR3 loop is CASSQDLPSGANVLTF. CDR3 in DNA: TGCGCCAGCAGCCAAGATCTCCCCTCTGGGGCCAACGTCCTGACTTTC.